This TCR beta chain stems from a study of siplizumab effects on memory and regulatory T cells. General observations from the study: Versus 25% to 30% in controls, the mappable alloreactive CD4+ clones averaged approximately 69% Treg-derived with siplizumab. Naive T cells seemed more diverse than memory cells and seemed major alloresponse contributors.

This CDR3 region has 15 residues. The V gene's germline CDR1 is LNHDA and CDR2 SQIVND (reference sequence). The ends were cut back, 5 bases at V and 1 base at J, with 14 bases in the middle. A remark on this clone: Its specificity is not known.

Sequencing used immunoSEQ multiplex PCR; TCRdb keeps in-frame clones, though not all of them. The sample shows roughly 93,000 clones, 85% to 95% of them seen only once. The source material was non-Treg CD4+ T cells sorted from blood. The chain combines TRBV19 with TRBJ1-1; tentatively, D is TRBD1 (5 bases). The sequence derives from a human donor in good health. The CDR3 protein is CASSPRQRKNTEAFF. The CDR3 DNA reads TGTGCCAGTAGTCCCCGACAGAGAAAGAACACTGAAGCTTTCTTT.